This T cell receptor (beta chain) was sequenced for a study of T cell repertoires in cytomegalovirus infection. Study summary: CMV epitopes, recently identified HLA-C-restricted and well-studied HLA-B-restricted, were used.

In TCRdb, the reads were re-called with MiXCR into one record per CDR3 protein. The top ten hold 15% to 20% of the sample, which has nearly 700,000 distinct CDR3 sequences, around a third seen once. The CDR3 is 16 amino acids. Deletions cut 6 bases from V and 1 base from J, with 18 bases between. Germline CDR1 LNHDA, CDR2 SQIVND (reference sequence). To note about this clonotype: Its antigen remains unknown. Here the CDR3 omits its conserved ending phenylalanine or tryptophan, so a read error is the likely source.

Sequenced here: cultured PBMCs, sampled from culture after CMV antigen stimulation. The receptor comes from a human donor in good health (CMV status not recorded). Some clones in this sample may be carry-over from other donors' samples. The chain has TRBV19 and TRBJ1-1, with TRBD1 as a possible D gene (5 bases). CDR3 in amino acids: CASREDSRDPNTEAFL. The DNA for the CDR3 is TGTGCCAGTAGAGAGGACTCCAGGGACCCGAACACTGAAGCTTTCCTT.